This T cell receptor beta chain was sequenced for a study of beta chain features in type 1 diabetes. This clone occurred a few times. Its antigen is not known. By way of CD45RO/CCR7/CD25/CD127/CD95/CD27, the CD4+ regulatory, stem cell-like memory, central memory and naive cells were sorted. The CDR3 consists of 18 residues. With 5 bases removed from V and 2 bases from J, the gap between germline ends came to 24 bases. Germline V lookup: CDR1 MNHEY, CDR2 SMNVEV (reference sequence). Of the isolated RNA, all was reverse transcribed, and so the sequenced material was expressed TCRB transcripts. About 3.4 million reads on average were seen across naive, central memory and regulatory T cell samples. Using immunoSEQ multiplex PCR, the repertoire was profiled, and TCRdb retains in-frame clones only, with some absent. The profile covers 400,000 or so clones, with around a tenth appearing a single time and about 0.6% taken by the ten largest.

Study-wide results and caveats: Moderate but significant shortening of TCRB CDR3s was recorded in all four CD4+ subsets from Type 1 diabetes patients.

This chain connects TRBV27 to TRBJ1-2, with unresolved D. The sequence derives from a man aged 30 to 39 with type 1 diabetes. Sequencing used central memory CD4+ T cells from blood. The CDR3 DNA is TGTGCCAGCAGTGCGCTATCGACCAGCGCAATAAGAAACTATGGCTACACCTTC. It encodes CASSALSTSAIRNYGYTF.